This is a list of T cell receptor beta chains from one sample in a study of blood T cell repertoires in COVID-19. Data came from immunoSEQ multiplex PCR; TCRdb stores just in-frame clones and leaves some out. Of just over 200,000 clones listed, 80% to 90% are singletons. The sequenced material came from peripheral blood. These receptors were taken from a man at least 80 years old with acute or convalescent COVID-19. The CDR3 runs from the conserved cysteine through the conserved F or W. D genes are given only for firm matches. Size is omitted from some rows. Given values are once, few, many or a class for expanded clones.

v_gene,d_gene,j_gene,abundance,CDR3aa,CDR3nt
TRBV24-1,-,TRBJ2-1,-,CATSDTRTNNEQFF,TGTGCCACCAGTGATACTAGAACTAACAATGAGCAGTTCTTC
TRBV14,TRBD2,TRBJ2-2,-,CASSQAGLAVGELFF,TGTGCCAGCAGCCAAGCGGGACTAGCGGTCGGGGAGCTGTTTTTT
TRBV19,-,TRBJ2-1,-,CASSIARKPTEQFF,TGTGCCAGTAGTATAGCTAGGAAACCGACTGAGCAGTTCTTC
TRBV9,TRBD1,TRBJ2-3,-,CASSAGSGGITDTQYF,TGTGCCAGCAGCGCGGGGTCAGGGGGCATCACAGATACGCAGTATTTT
TRBV2,TRBD2,TRBJ2-3,-,CASDYSGRSVADTQYF,TGTGCCAGTGACTATAGCGGGAGATCTGTTGCAGATACGCAGTATTTT
TRBV5-6,-,TRBJ1-2,-,CASSIDRGYTF,TGTGCCAGCAGCATAGACAGGGGCTACACCTTC
TRBV5-1,-,TRBJ2-2,-,CASSSGTLNTGELFF,TGCGCCAGCAGCTCCGGGACTTTGAACACCGGGGAGCTGTTTTTT
TRBV6-5,TRBD1,TRBJ2-3,-,CASSLQGAADTQYF,TGTGCCAGCAGTTTACAGGGGGCTGCAGATACGCAGTATTTT
TRBV6-1,TRBD1,TRBJ1-5,-,CASSQTTGVGQPQHF,TGTGCCAGCAGCCAAACGACAGGGGTTGGTCAGCCCCAGCATTTT
TRBV5-6,-,TRBJ1-2,few,CASSSGGQGGYTF,TGTGCCAGCAGCTCTGGTGGGCAGGGTGGCTACACCTTC
TRBV11-2,-,TRBJ2-3,-,CASTSRLDISTDTQYF,TGTGCCAGCACCTCGCGGTTGGATATTAGCACAGATACGCAGTATTTT
TRBV5-1,-,TRBJ2-5,-,CASSSGLQETQYF,TGCGCCAGCAGCTCCGGACTACAAGAGACCCAGTACTTC
TRBV30,-,TRBJ2-2,-,CAGGTKNTGELFF,TGTGCCGGGGGGACCAAGAACACCGGGGAGCTGTTTTTT
TRBV7-8,TRBD2,TRBJ2-1,-,CASSRSSGSYNEQFF,TGTGCCAGCAGCCGTTCTAGCGGTTCCTACAATGAGCAGTTCTTC
TRBV12-3/TRBV12-4,-,TRBJ2-2,once,CASRWEAGELFF,TGTGCCAGCAGGTGGGAGGCCGGGGAGCTGTTTTTT
TRBV28,TRBD1,TRBJ2-4,-,CASSAAGGTKNIQYF,TGTGCCAGCAGTGCCGCAGGGGGAACCAAAAACATTCAGTACTTC
TRBV4-1,-,TRBJ2-7,-,CASSQEMLRVEQYF,TGCGCCAGCAGCCAAGAGATGCTACGGGTTGAGCAGTACTTC
TRBV28,-,TRBJ2-2,-,CASSGGGRTGELFF,TGTGCCAGCAGCGGTGGAGGGCGGACCGGGGAGCTGTTTTTT
TRBV6-5,-,TRBJ1-3,once,CASTLGTPGNTIYF,TGTGCCAGCACCCTCGGGACACCTGGAAACACCATATATTTT
TRBV29-1,-,TRBJ1-2,-,CSVTDGVGYGYTF,TGCAGCGTTACGGACGGGGTGGGATATGGCTACACCTTC
TRBV6-2/TRBV6-3,-,TRBJ2-2,-,CASSYRLSPGELFF,TGTGCCAGCAGTTACCGTCTGAGCCCCGGGGAGCTGTTTTTT
TRBV30,TRBD1,TRBJ2-3,-,CAWSVGDSHPADTQYF,TGTGCCTGGAGTGTAGGGGACAGTCACCCCGCAGATACGCAGTATTTT
TRBV5-1,TRBD2,TRBJ2-3,-,CASSLFGVAGDTQYF,TGCGCCAGCAGCTTGTTCGGAGTAGCGGGGGATACGCAGTATTTT
TRBV3-1/TRBV3-2,TRBD1,TRBJ2-7,-,CASSLGQGQYEQYF,TGTGCCAGCAGCCTGGGACAGGGTCAATACGAGCAGTACTTC
TRBV6-5,-,TRBJ2-7,-,CASSLQAEASEQYF,TGTGCCAGCAGCCTACAAGCGGAGGCCTCCGAGCAGTACTTC
TRBV7-8,-,TRBJ1-5,-,CASSLSRSGPQHF,TGTGCCAGCAGCTTAAGCAGGTCAGGGCCCCAGCATTTT
TRBV7-2,-,TRBJ2-7,-,CASSLEGLGEQYF,TGTGCCAGCAGCTTGGAGGGTTTGGGGGAGCAGTACTTC
TRBV5-1,-,TRBJ2-3,-,CASKEDRRLADTQYF,TGCGCCAGCAAGGAAGACAGGCGGCTGGCAGATACGCAGTATTTT
TRBV7-8,TRBD2,TRBJ2-2,-,CASSLALAGGEGELFF,TGTGCCAGCAGCTTAGCACTAGCGGGAGGGGAGGGGGAGCTGTTTTTT
TRBV5-1,TRBD1,TRBJ2-1,-,CASSLVQGAGNEQFF,TGCGCCAGCAGCTTGGTACAGGGGGCAGGCAATGAGCAGTTCTTC
TRBV5-1,TRBD2,TRBJ2-3,-,CASSPGLAGGPRASTDTQYF,TGCGCCAGCAGCCCGGGTCTAGCGGGAGGACCCCGTGCTAGCACAGATACGCAGTATTTT
TRBV27,-,TRBJ1-5,-,CASSPRNSNQPQHF,TGTGCCAGCAGCCCCAGGAATAGCAATCAGCCCCAGCATTTT
TRBV29-1,TRBD1,TRBJ1-1,-,CSVTGGWTEAFF,TGCAGCGTAACAGGGGGCTGGACTGAAGCTTTCTTT
TRBV5-6,-,TRBJ2-7,-,CASSLAPGTYEQYF,TGTGCCAGCAGCTTGGCCCCGGGAACCTACGAGCAGTACTTC
TRBV3-1/TRBV3-2,-,TRBJ2-2,-,CASRRLPNTGELFF,TGTGCCAGTCGCAGGTTGCCGAACACCGGGGAGCTGTTTTTT
TRBV5-1,TRBD1,TRBJ2-7,-,CASSLLGGAYEQYF,TGCGCCAGCAGCTTGTTAGGGGGCGCTTACGAGCAGTACTTC
TRBV7-2,-,TRBJ2-2,-,CASSLAQGHTGELFF,TGTGCCAGCAGCTTAGCACAGGGTCACACCGGGGAGCTGTTTTTT
TRBV6-6,TRBD1,TRBJ1-1,-,CASRRTGGQNTEAFF,TGTGCCAGCAGACGTACAGGGGGCCAGAACACTGAAGCTTTCTTT
TRBV7-9,-,TRBJ1-4,-,CASSQLDPGGGLFF,TGTGCCAGCAGCCAACTGGACCCCGGGGGTGGACTGTTTTTT
TRBV28,TRBD2,TRBJ2-1,-,CASSSPGAGVRNEQFF,TGTGCCAGCAGCTCCCCTGGAGCGGGAGTACGGAATGAGCAGTTCTTC
TRBV12-3/TRBV12-4,-,TRBJ2-1,-,CASSFQSNEQFF,TGTGCCAGCAGTTTCCAATCCAATGAGCAGTTCTTC
TRBV14,TRBD1,TRBJ1-3,once,CASSQSRGRVGNTIYF,TGTGCCAGCAGCCAAAGCAGGGGGCGCGTTGGAAACACCATATATTTT
TRBV3-1/TRBV3-2,TRBD2,TRBJ2-6,-,CASSQVAGGPGSGANVLTF,TGTGCCAGCAGCCAAGTTGCGGGAGGGCCGGGCTCTGGGGCCAACGTCCTGACTTTC
TRBV5-1,-,TRBJ2-5,-,CASSLGGGETQYF,TGCGCCAGCAGCTTGGGAGGGGGAGAGACCCAGTACTTC
TRBV24-1,-,TRBJ2-1,-,CATSDSRGGGGEFF,TGTGCCACCAGTGATTCCCGAGGCGGGGGCGGAGAGTTCTTC
TRBV12-3/TRBV12-4,TRBD1,TRBJ2-3,-,CASSSGTADTQYF,TGTGCCAGCAGTTCCGGGACAGCAGATACGCAGTATTTT
TRBV3-1/TRBV3-2,-,TRBJ1-2,-,CASSQRTALASGYTF,TGTGCCAGCAGCCAGAGGACAGCTTTGGCGTCGGGCTACACCTTC
TRBV18,-,TRBJ1-4,-,CASSPRGTNEKLFF,TGTGCCAGCTCACCACGAGGGACTAATGAAAAACTGTTTTTT
TRBV20-1,TRBD1,TRBJ2-3,-,CSASPGDRPRDTQYF,TGCAGTGCTAGTCCTGGGGACAGGCCGAGGGATACGCAGTATTTT
TRBV11-2,-,TRBJ2-5,-,CASSQGRQETQYF,TGTGCCAGCAGCCAGGGGCGCCAAGAGACCCAGTACTTC
TRBV3-1/TRBV3-2,-,TRBJ1-1,-,CASSPLPGVKTEAFF,TGTGCCAGCAGCCCGCTGCCAGGGGTGAAAACTGAAGCTTTCTTT
TRBV7-2,TRBD1,TRBJ1-2,-,CASSPTGSNYGYTF,TGTGCCAGCAGCCCGACAGGGTCGAACTATGGCTACACCTTC